The 15 T cell receptor beta chains below were found in one sample sequenced in a study of identical twins. TCRdb reanalysed the 5' RACE reads using MiXCR and keeps one entry per CDR3 protein. The sample consists of under 450,000 distinct CDR3 sequences, under 20% of them appearing once. The sequenced sample consisted of naive T cells sorted from blood. The source of these receptors is a man aged 45 to 65 in good health.

This sequence joins TRBV11-2 and TRBJ1-2; D unresolved. Germline V gives CDR1 SGHAT, CDR2 FQNNGV. V dropped 2 bases and J dropped 4 bases, with 8 bases sitting between them. This CDR3 spans 13 amino acids. In nucleotides, the CDR3 is TGTGCCAGCAGCTTAAACCCCTTCTATGGCTACACCTTC. This sequence encodes CASSLNPFYGYTF.

The gene calls are TRBV5-1 and TRBJ2-2; 10 bases align to TRBD1. The CDR3 totals 16 residues. The germline V gene encodes CDR1 SGHRS and CDR2 YFSETQ. V lost 4 bases, J lost 6 bases, and 9 bases stayed unmatched. The CDR3 nucleotides are TGCGCCAGCAGCCAAGCCTCGGACAGGGGGTCCGGGGAGCTGTTTTTT. Its translation: CASSQASDRGSGELFF.

This clonotype was observed once. The rearrangement joins TRBV6-2 or TRBV6-3 to TRBJ2-1, with 7 nucleotides matching TRBD2. Germline CDR1 and CDR2: MNHEY and SVGEGT. V lost 6 bases to trimming and J lost 0 bases; unmatched junction nucleotides: 5. The CDR3 covers 15 residues. This CDR3 is CASRPGTNSYNEQFF. As DNA, the CDR3 is TGTGCCAGCAGACCCGGGACTAACTCCTACAATGAGCAGTTCTTC.

This clonotype was counted ten times or more. The chain links TRBV4-2 to TRBJ2-1, with 10 bases fitting TRBD2. Trimming at V came to 4 bases and at J to 4 bases, leaving 7 bases not matched to a gene. The CDR3 runs 16 residues. Germline V gene lookup returns CDR1 LGHNA and CDR2 YNFKEQ. Here the CDR3 reads CASSPDSGRHYNEQFF. CDR3 nucleotide sequence: TGTGCCAGCAGCCCAGATAGCGGGAGGCATTACAATGAGCAGTTCTTC.

Only a few counts were recorded for this clonotype. The rearrangement joins TRBV10-3 to TRBJ2-5, with D possibly being TRBD1 or TRBD2 (5 bases each). CDR3 length equals 13 residues. CDR1 and CDR2 (germline): ENHRY, SYGVKD. V was shortened by 7 bases and J by 2 bases, with 11 bases between the two germline ends. DNA of the CDR3: TGTGCCATCAAGGGGACCGCTCAAGAGACCCAGTACTTC. Its translation is CAIKGTAQETQYF.

This clonotype was counted at least ten times. The chain has TRBV19 and TRBJ1-1; D uncertain. Per the germline V gene, CDR1 is LNHDA and CDR2 is SQIVND (reference sequence). This CDR3 has 14 residues. V was pared by 3 bases and J by 0 bases, with 8 bases between. In nucleotides, the CDR3 is TGTGCCAGTAGTATTCAAGATATGAACACTGAAGCTTTCTTT. Translating gives CASSIQDMNTEAFF.

This chain joins TRBV27 and TRBJ2-7, with 8 bases aligning to TRBD2. Trimming at V came to 3 bases and at J to 6 bases, leaving 13 bases not matched to a gene. CDR3 length equals 16 residues. Germline CDR1 MNHEY, CDR2 SMNVEV (reference sequence). This CDR3 reads CASSFRLGRGGGEQYF. The CDR3 DNA reads as TGTGCCAGCAGTTTTCGGTTGGGACGGGGGGGAGGCGAGCAGTACTTC.

This clonotype showed up many times. The CDR3 DNA sequence: TGCAGCGCCGGAGGAGACGGCTACACCTTC. As protein: CSAGGDGYTF. The rearrangement uses TRBV29-1 and TRBJ1-2; D gene ambiguous. Germline CDR1 SQVTM, CDR2 ANQGSEA. The CDR3 covers 10 residues. V was trimmed by 7 bases and J by 8 bases, leaving 11 bases between them.

The V gene is TRBV5-1, the J gene TRBJ1-5, with D unclear. The germline CDR1 and CDR2 sequences are SGHRS and YFSETQ. Trimming left V 0 bases short and J 7 bases short, with 8 bases between. This CDR3 spans 13 amino acids. DNA for the CDR3: TGCGCCAGCAGCTTGGGGGCGCGGCAGCCCCAGCATTTT. This translates into CASSLGARQPQHF.

This clonotype occurred a few times. This chain connects TRBV20-1 to TRBJ1-1, with no clear D. V lost 2 bases and J lost 8, with 12 bases in between. CDR1 is DFQATT, CDR2 SNEGSKA, per germline (reference sequence). The CDR3 is 12 residues long. The CDR3 coding sequence is TGCAGTGCTAGAACTGTAAAAATAGAAGCTTTCTTT. It codes for CSARTVKIEAFF.

V is TRBV7-2 and J is TRBJ2-7, with a weak D call TRBD2 (5 bases). Trimming shortened V by 5 bases and J by 6 bases, and 17 bases separated the two germline ends. CDR3 length: 14 residues. Looked up from germline, CDR1 is SGHTA and CDR2 is FQGNSA. The CDR3 sequence is CASSPWTGLGEQYF. The CDR3 DNA reads as TGTGCCAGCAGCCCCTGGACTGGGTTGGGCGAGCAGTACTTC.

This clonotype was recorded a few times. V usage is TRBV20-1 and J usage is TRBJ2-1; D not resolved. Between the trimmed V and J ends, which lost 1 base and 8 bases, there was a span of 9 bases. CDR3 size: 12 residues. Germline assignment: CDR1 DFQATT and CDR2 SNEGSKA (reference sequence). The CDR3, as DNA: TGCAGTGCTAGAGTCGGTTGGGATGAGCAGTTCTTC. Its protein is CSARVGWDEQFF.

This clonotype appeared many times. The chain couples TRBV12-3 or TRBV12-4 to TRBJ1-2; D remains ambiguous. V was cut by 3 bases and J by 1 base, with 9 bases left in between. This CDR3 contains 14 residues. The CDR3 nucleotides read TGTGCCAGCAGTTTCGGCGGGCTTAACTATGGCTACACCTTC. It specifies CASSFGGLNYGYTF.

In this sample, this clonotype turned up a few times. V is TRBV20-1 and J is TRBJ1-1; maybe TRBD1 (6 bases). There are 16 residues in the CDR3. Trimming shortened V by 6 bases and J by 0 bases, and 20 bases separated the two germline ends. CDR1 DFQATT and CDR2 SNEGSKA come from the germline V gene (reference sequence). The CDR3 region is CSAAGQPGRLNTEAFF. DNA of the CDR3: TGCAGTGCCGCCGGACAGCCTGGACGATTGAACACTGAAGCTTTCTTT.

This clonotype was counted only a few times. This chain connects TRBV25-1 to TRBJ2-2; D not resolved. This CDR3 has 13 residues. Germline V gene data show CDR1 as MGHDK and CDR2 as SYGVNS. V shed 4 bases and J shed 1 base, with 4 bases lying between them. CDR3 sequence (DNA): TGTGCCAGCAGTGGGGTGAACACCGGGGAGCTGTTTTTT. As protein: CASSGVNTGELFF.